This TCR beta chain was sequenced in a study of identical twins. This clonotype was seen a few times. Its antigen is undetermined. Template switching added a universal primer binding site, and final cDNA carried unique molecular identifiers. Each CDR3 protein is one row after TCRdb ran MiXCR on the 5' RACE reads. The top ten hold roughly 1.6% of the sample, which has about 890,000 distinct CDR3 sequences, approximately 13% seen once. Study-wide results and caveats: Zero-insertion analyses could be partly confounded by invariant MAIT and iNKT cells.

CDR3 length equals 13 residues. CDR1 is DFQATT and CDR2 is SNEGSKA in the germline V gene (reference sequence). The V end lost 3 bases, the J end lost 0 bases, and 6 bases lay between the germline ends. The sample was also reused in another study, on yellow fever vaccine responses in identical twins.

The source of this sequence is a woman between 18 and 29 years old in good health. The rearrangement links TRBV20-1 to TRBJ1-5; possibly TRBD1 for D (5 bases). Sequenced input: PBMCs. The CDR3 DNA follows: TGCAGTGCTAGTCAGGGTAGCAATCAGCCCCAGCATTTT. Translated: CSASQGSNQPQHF.